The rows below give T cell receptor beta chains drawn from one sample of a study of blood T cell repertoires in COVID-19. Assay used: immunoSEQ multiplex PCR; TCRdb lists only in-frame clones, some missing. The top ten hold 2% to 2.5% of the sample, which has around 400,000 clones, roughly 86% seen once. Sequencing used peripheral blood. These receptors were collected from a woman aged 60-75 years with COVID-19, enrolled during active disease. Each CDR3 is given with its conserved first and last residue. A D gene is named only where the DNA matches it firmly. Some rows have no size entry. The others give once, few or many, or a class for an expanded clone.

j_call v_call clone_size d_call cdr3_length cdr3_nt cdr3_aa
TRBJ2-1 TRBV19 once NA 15 TGTGCCAGTAGTATCGGACAGACTCGGAACAATGAGCAGTTCTTC CASSIGQTRNNEQFF
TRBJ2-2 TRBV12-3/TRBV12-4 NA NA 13 TGTGCCAGCGTGCGGGCGAACACCGGGGAGCTGTTTTTT CASVRANTGELFF
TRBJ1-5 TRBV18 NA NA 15 TGTGCCAGCTCACCCCAAGGGGGAAAGAATCAGCCCCAGCATTTT CASSPQGGKNQPQHF
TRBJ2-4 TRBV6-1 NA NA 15 TGTGCCAGCAGTGAGGGGGGGCTAGCCAAAAACATTCAGTACTTC CASSEGGLAKNIQYF
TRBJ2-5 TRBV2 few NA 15 TGTGCCAGCAGTGCCCAAGGGCTAGCGACGGAGACCCAGTACTTC CASSAQGLATETQYF
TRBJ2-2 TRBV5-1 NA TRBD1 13 TGCGCCAGCTCGACAGGGGCCACCGGGGAGCTGTTTTTT CASSTGATGELFF
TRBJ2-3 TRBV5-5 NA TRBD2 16 TGTGCCAGCAGCTTGGTCTCTAGCGGGGGGGTGAATACGCAGTATTTT CASSLVSSGGVNTQYF
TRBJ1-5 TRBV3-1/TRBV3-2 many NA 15 TGTGCCAGCAGCCCAAGGGGGGGGCTGGATCAGCCCCAGCATTTT CASSPRGGLDQPQHF
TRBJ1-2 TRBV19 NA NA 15 TGTGCCAGTAGTATAGATCGCAGGGGACGGTATGGCTACACCTTC CASSIDRRGRYGYTF
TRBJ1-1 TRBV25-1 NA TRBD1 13 TGTGCCAGCAGGGAACAGGGGAAAACTGAAGCTTTCTTT CASREQGKTEAFF
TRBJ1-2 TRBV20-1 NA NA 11 TGCAGTGCTAGTAGAGATTATGGCTACACCTTC CSASRDYGYTF
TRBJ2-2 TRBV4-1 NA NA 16 TGCGCCAGCAGCCAAGCGTCAGGGGCTGGGGCCGGGGAGCTGTTTTTT CASSQASGAGAGELFF
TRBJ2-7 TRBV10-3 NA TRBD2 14 TGTGCCACCGGGGGGGAGGGCCCGGGCTACGAGCAGTACTTC CATGGEGPGYEQYF
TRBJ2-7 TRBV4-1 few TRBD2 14 TGCGCCAGCAGCCAATCTAGCGGGCACTACGAGCAGTACTTC CASSQSSGHYEQYF
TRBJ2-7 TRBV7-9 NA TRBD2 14 TGTGCCAGCAGCTTAGGGGAGGGTTACTACGAGCAGTACTTC CASSLGEGYYEQYF
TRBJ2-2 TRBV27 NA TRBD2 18 TGTGCCAGCAGTTTATCACCTAGCGGGGGGGCCAACACCGGGGAGCTGTTTTTT CASSLSPSGGANTGELFF
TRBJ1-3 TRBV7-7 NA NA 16 TGTGCTAGCAGCTTAGAAACCAGGGGAACTGGAAACACCATATATTTT CASSLETRGTGNTIYF
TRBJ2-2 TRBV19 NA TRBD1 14 TGTGCCAGTAGTATGGGGACAGCTACCGGGGAGCTGTTTTTT CASSMGTATGELFF
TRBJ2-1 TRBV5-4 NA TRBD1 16 TGTGCCAGCAGCCGGGGGAGGGACAGGGCATACAATGAGCAGTTCTTC CASSRGRDRAYNEQFF
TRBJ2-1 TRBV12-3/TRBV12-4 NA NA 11 TGTGCCAGCAGCGCCTACAATGAGCAGTTCTTC CASSAYNEQFF
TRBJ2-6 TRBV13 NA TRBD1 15 TGTGCCAGCAGCCCTCGACAGGGCCAAGCCAACGTCCTGACTTTC CASSPRQGQANVLTF
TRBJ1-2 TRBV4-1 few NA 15 TGCGCCAGCAGCCAATCCGAGAGGAAGCACTATGGCTACACCTTC CASSQSERKHYGYTF
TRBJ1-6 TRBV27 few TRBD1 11 TGTGCCAGCTCGAACAGGGGATCCCTCCACTTT CASSNRGSLHF
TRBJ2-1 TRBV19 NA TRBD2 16 TGTGCCAGTCAGTGGAGTCTAGCGGGGGGGCAAAATGAGCAGTTCTTC CASQWSLAGGQNEQFF
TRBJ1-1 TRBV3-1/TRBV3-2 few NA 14 TGTGCCAGCAGCCGAAAGGGAGTGAACACTGAAGCTTTCTTT CASSRKGVNTEAFF
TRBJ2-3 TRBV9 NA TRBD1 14 TGCCAGATCCTCCGGGACAGGTCCACAGATACGCAGTATTTT CQILRDRSTDTQYF
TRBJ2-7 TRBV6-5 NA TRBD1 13 TGTGCCAGCAGCCGGGACAGGGAGTACGAGCAGTACTTC CASSRDREYEQYF
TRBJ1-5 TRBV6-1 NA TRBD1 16 TGTGCCAGCAGTGAATTTTGGACAGGGGTCAATCAGCCCCAGCATTTT CASSEFWTGVNQPQHF
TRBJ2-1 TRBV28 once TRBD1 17 TGTGCCAGCAGAACCAGTACCGGGACAGGGGACTACAATGAGCAGTTCTTC CASRTSTGTGDYNEQFF
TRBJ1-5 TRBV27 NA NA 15 TGTGCCAGCAGTTTAAGCTACTCAACGAGGCAGCCCCAGCATTTT CASSLSYSTRQPQHF
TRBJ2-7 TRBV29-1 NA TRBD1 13 TGCAGCGTTGTAGGGACAGCAACCTACGAGCAGTACTTC CSVVGTATYEQYF
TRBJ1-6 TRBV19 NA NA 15 TGTGCCAGCACGACGGAGAGCTCCTATAATTCACCCCTCCACTTT CASTTESSYNSPLHF
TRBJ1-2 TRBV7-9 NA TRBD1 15 TGTGCCAGCAGCTTGTCCGGGACAGGATCGAGAGGCTACACCTTC CASSLSGTGSRGYTF
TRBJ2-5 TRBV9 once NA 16 TGTGCCAGCAGCCCTCAGGCTGGGGGGTTCGGGGAGACCCAGTACTTC CASSPQAGGFGETQYF
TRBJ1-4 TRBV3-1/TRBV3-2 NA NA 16 TGTGCCAGCAGCCAAGGGCAGCGAGGAAGGGGTGAAAAACTGTTTTTT CASSQGQRGRGEKLFF
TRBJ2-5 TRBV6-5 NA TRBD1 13 TGTGCCAGCAACAGGGGCGGTCGGGAGACCCAGTACTTC CASNRGGRETQYF
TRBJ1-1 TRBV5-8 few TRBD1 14 TGTGCCAGCAGCCGGGGACAGTTGAACACTGAAGCTTTCTTT CASSRGQLNTEAFF
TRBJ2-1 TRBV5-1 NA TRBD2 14 TGCGCCAGCAGCTTGGGGGCTAGCGGCAGTGAGCAGTTCTTC CASSLGASGSEQFF
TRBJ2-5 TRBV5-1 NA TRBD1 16 TGCGCCAGCAGCTTGCCGACAGGGATTAGCCAAGAGACCCAGTACTTC CASSLPTGISQETQYF
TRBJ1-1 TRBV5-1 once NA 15 TGCGCCAGCAGCGTTTCACAGACCTCGAACACTGAAGCTTTCTTT CASSVSQTSNTEAFF
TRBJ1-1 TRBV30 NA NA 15 TGTGCCTGGAGGAGAAGAGGGGAGGGGTACACTGAAGCTTTCTTT CAWRRRGEGYTEAFF
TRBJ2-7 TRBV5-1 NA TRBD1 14 TGCGCCAGCAGCCGGACAGGGAGCTCCTACGAGCAGTACTTC CASSRTGSSYEQYF
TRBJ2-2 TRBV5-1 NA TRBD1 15 TGCGCCAGCAGCTTACGGGACAGAGACACCGGGGAGCTGTTTTTT CASSLRDRDTGELFF
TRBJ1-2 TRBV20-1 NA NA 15 TGCAGTGCTAGTGACTCCTGGGGGCCCGGCTATGGCTACACCTTC CSASDSWGPGYGYTF
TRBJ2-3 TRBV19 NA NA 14 TGTGCCAGTAGTATTACAGGGCCCGCAGATACGCAGTATTTT CASSITGPADTQYF
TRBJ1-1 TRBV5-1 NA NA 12 TGCGCCAGCAGCTTGTCTCAGGTCGAAGCTTTCTTT CASSLSQVEAFF
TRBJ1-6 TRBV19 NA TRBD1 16 TGTGCCAGTAGTCCAGGGAGGGGACAGGGGGCTTCACCCCTCCACTTT CASSPGRGQGASPLHF
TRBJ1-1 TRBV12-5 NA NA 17 TGTGCTAGTGGTTTGGTATTTGAGGGAAGATTGAACACTGAAGCTTTCTTT CASGLVFEGRLNTEAFF
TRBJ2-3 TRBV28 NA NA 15 TGTGCCAGCAGTGCACAGGGAATCAGCACAGATACGCAGTATTTT CASSAQGISTDTQYF
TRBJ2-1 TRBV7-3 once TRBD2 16 TGTGCCAGCAGCCTGGGGAGCGGGGTCTCCTACAATGAGCAGTTCTTC CASSLGSGVSYNEQFF
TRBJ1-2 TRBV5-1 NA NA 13 TGCGCCAGTTCAGGGTCTACTAACTATGGCTACACCTTC CASSGSTNYGYTF
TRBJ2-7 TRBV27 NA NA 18 TGTGCCAGCAGTTTCGGGGGGGGAGGAAGGACAGGCCCCTACGAGCAGTACTTC CASSFGGGGRTGPYEQYF